The present entry profiles one T cell receptor beta chain with its context. The data derive from a study of low-dose radiotherapy and immunotherapy resistance in tumors. Study summary: Cyclophosphamide went in intravenously at 200 mg/m2 every two weeks, one day before radiation and immunotherapy.

Time point defined: after trial treatment. Indicated treatment: LDRT plus nivolumab, ipilimumab, low-dose cyclophosphamide and aspirin (RACIN trial). First-strand cDNA used TRAV- and TRBV-specific primers, covering alpha and beta chains. An approximately 19-cycle PCR with a constant-region primer and V-primer adapter amplified TCRs. TCRdb fed the reads into MiXCR, producing one record per CDR3 protein. This sample has more than 90,000 distinct CDR3 sequences; around 21% occur once, and the top ten carry 4.1%. CDR3 length: 15 residues. With V trimmed by 0 bases and J by 0 bases, 0 bases remained unmatched. The germline V gene has CDR1 MRHNA and CDR2 SNTAGT.

The chain carries TRBV6-4 and TRBJ2-3; 7 bases are a match to TRBD1. This material consisted of PBMCs, taken after low-dose radiotherapy plus immunotherapy. This sequence was found in a male donor with prostate cancer. CDR3 in DNA: TGTGCCAGCAGTGACTCGACAGGGAGCACAGATACGCAGTATTTT. Protein: CASSDSTGSTDTQYF.